This T cell receptor beta chain was found in a study of blood T cell repertoires in COVID-19. Among Cohort 3 donors, those recovered had two negative PCRs, clearance, or symptom resolution. Per the study methods: Cell counts per sample came from amplifying reference gene primers. Assay used: immunoSEQ multiplex PCR; TCRdb lists only in-frame clones, some missing. V and J calls and clone size are copied from that table; D and trimming were computed from the DNA. There are around 130,000 clones in the sample; around nine tenths occur only once, and approximately 2.2% lies in the top ten. The CDR3 sequence is 15 residues long. Germline V gene lookup returns CDR1 LNHDA and CDR2 SQIVND (reference sequence). Unmatched junction bases numbered 11, after V lost 11 bases and J lost 0 bases.

Material: PBMCs or T cells enriched from blood (not recorded which). J is TRBJ2-5 and V is TRBV19; 8 bases agree with TRBD2. The TCR originated in a woman in her fifties or sixties who had recovered from COVID-19. As DNA, the CDR3 is TGTGCCTCCCGGGAGACTAGCGTAAACCAAGAGACCCAGTACTTC. The encoded protein is CASRETSVNQETQYF.